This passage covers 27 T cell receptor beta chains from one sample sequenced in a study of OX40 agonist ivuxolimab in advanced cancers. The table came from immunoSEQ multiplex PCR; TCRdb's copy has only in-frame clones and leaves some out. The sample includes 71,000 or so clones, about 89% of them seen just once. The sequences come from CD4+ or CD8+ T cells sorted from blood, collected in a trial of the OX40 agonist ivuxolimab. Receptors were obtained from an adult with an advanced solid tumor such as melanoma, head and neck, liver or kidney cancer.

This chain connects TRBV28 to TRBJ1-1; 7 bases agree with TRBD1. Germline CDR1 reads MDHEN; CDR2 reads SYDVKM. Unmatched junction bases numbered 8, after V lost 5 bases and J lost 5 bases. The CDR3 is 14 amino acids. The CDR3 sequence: CASSPTGARTEAFF. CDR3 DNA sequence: TGTGCCAGCAGTCCTACAGGGGCGAGGACTGAAGCTTTCTTT.

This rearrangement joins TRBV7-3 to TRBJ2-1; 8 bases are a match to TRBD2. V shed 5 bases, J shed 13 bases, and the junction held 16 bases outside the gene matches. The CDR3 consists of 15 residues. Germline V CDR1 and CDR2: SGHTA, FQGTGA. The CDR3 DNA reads TGTGCCAGCAGCCTTGACCCTTCGCGGGGGGCCTACCAGTTCTTC. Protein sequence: CASSLDPSRGAYQFF.

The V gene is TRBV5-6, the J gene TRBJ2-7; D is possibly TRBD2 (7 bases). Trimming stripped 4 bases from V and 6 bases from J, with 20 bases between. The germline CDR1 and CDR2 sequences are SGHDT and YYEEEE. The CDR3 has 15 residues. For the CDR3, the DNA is TGTGCCAGCAGCGGGGGGGCGGGCATCCAGCTCGAGCAGTACTTC. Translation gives CASSGGAGIQLEQYF. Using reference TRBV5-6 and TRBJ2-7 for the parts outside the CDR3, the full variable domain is DAGVTQSPTHLIKTRGQQVTLRCSPKSGHDTVSWYQQALGQGPQFIFQYYEEEERQRGNFPDRFSGHQFPNYSSELNVNALLLGDSALYLCASSGGAGIQLEQYFGPGTRLTVT.

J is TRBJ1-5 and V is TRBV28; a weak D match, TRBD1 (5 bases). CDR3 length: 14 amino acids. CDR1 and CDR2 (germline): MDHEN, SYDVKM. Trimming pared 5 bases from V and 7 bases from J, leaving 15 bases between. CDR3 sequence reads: CASSTLGLAQPQHF. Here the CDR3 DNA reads TGTGCCAGCAGTACCCTGGGACTGGCCCAGCCCCAGCATTTT.

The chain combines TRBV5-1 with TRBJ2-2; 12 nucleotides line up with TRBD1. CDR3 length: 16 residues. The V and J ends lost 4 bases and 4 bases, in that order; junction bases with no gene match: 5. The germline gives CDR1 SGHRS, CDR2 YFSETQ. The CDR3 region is CASSRGQGARTGELFF. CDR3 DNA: TGCGCCAGCAGCCGGGGACAGGGGGCCCGCACCGGGGAGCTGTTTTTT.

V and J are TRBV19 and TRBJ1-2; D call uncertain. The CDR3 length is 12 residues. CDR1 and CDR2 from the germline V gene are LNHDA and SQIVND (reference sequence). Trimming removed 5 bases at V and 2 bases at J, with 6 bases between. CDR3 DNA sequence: TGTGCCAGTAGTCAAACAAACTATGGCTACACCTTC. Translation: CASSQTNYGYTF.

In DNA, the CDR3 is TGCGCCAGCAGCCAAGAGACTAGCGGGACCAACACCGGGGAGCTGTTTTTT. The encoded protein is CASSQETSGTNTGELFF. The chain links TRBV4-3 to TRBJ2-2; the match to TRBD2 covers 11 bases. Germline V gene lookup returns CDR1 LGHNA and CDR2 YSLEER. The CDR3 sequence is 17 residues long. V was pared by 0 bases and J by 2 bases, with 2 bases of the junction left unmatched.

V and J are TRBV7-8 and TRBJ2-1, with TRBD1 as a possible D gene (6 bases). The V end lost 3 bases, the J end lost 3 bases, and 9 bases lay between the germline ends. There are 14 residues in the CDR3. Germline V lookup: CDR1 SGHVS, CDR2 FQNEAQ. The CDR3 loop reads CASSLRGIYNEQFF. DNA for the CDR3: TGTGCCAGCAGCTTGAGGGGGATCTACAATGAGCAGTTCTTC.

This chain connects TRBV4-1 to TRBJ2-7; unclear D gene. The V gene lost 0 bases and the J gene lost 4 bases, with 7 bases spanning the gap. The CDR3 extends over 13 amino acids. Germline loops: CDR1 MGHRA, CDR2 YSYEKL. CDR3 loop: CASSQDRRYEQYF. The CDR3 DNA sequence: TGCGCCAGCAGCCAAGATCGTAGATACGAGCAGTACTTC.

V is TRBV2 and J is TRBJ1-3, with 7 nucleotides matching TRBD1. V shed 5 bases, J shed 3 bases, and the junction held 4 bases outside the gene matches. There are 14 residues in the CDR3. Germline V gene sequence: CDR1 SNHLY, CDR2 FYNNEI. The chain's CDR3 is CASSLDRDGNTIYF. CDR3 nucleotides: TGTGCCAGCAGTCTAGACAGGGATGGAAACACCATATATTTT. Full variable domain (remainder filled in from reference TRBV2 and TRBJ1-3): EPEVTQTPSHQVTQMGQEVILRCVPISNHLYFYWYRQILGQKVEFLVSFYNNEISEKSEIFDDQFSVERPDGSNFTLKIRSTKLEDSAMYFCASSLDRDGNTIYFGEGSWLTVV.

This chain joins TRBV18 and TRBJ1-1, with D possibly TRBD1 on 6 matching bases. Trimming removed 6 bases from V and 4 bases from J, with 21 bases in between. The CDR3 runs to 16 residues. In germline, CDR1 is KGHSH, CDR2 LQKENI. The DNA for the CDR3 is TGTGCCAGCTCCCCCCAGGGGTTTGGGGGGAGCACTGAAGCTTTCTTT. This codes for CASSPQGFGGSTEAFF.

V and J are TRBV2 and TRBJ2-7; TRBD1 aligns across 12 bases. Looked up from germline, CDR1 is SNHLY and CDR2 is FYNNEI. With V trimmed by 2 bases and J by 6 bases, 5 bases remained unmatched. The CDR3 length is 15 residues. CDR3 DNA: TGTGCCAGCAGTGAATTGGGGACAGGGGGCCCCGAGCAGTACTTC. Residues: CASSELGTGGPEQYF.

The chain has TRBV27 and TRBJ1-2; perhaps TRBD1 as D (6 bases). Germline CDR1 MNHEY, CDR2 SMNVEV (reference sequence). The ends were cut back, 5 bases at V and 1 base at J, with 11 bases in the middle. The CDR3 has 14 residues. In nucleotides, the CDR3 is TGTGCCAGCAGTAAGACAGGCGGTAACTATGGCTACACCTTC. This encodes CASSKTGGNYGYTF.

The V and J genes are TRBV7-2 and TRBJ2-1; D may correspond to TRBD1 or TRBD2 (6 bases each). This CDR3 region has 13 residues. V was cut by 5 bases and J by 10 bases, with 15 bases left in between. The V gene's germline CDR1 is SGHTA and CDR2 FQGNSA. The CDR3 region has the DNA TGTGCCAGCAGCCCAACACAGGGAGGCGAGCAGTTCTTC. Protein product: CASSPTQGGEQFF.

DNA of the CDR3: TGTGCCAGTAGTATAGCCTCGAGGGGCAATCAGCCCCAGCATTTT. Protein product: CASSIASRGNQPQHF. The chain couples TRBV19 to TRBJ1-5; D is unresolved. Trimming took off 1 base at V and 2 bases at J, with 9 bases between the two ends. This CDR3 has 15 residues. From germline, CDR1 is LNHDA and CDR2 SQIVND (reference sequence).

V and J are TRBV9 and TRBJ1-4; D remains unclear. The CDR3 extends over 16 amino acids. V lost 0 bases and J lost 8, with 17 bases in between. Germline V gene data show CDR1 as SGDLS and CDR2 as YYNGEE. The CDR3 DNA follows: TGTGCCAGCAGCGTAGCCTTCAGACGCGCGGGGGAAAAACTGTTTTTT. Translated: CASSVAFRRAGEKLFF.

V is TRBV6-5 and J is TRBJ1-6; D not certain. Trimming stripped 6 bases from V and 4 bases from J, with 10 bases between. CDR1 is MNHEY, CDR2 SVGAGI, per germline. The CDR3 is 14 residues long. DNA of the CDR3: TGTGCCAGCAGGAGAGCCGGATATAATTCACCCCTCCACTTT. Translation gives CASRRAGYNSPLHF.

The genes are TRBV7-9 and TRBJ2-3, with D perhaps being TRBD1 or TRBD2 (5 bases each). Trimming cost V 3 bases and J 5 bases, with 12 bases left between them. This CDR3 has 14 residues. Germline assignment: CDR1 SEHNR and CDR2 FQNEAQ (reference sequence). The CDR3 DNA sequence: TGTGCCAGCAGCTTTACCGGGGCCCAAGATACGCAGTATTTT. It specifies CASSFTGAQDTQYF.

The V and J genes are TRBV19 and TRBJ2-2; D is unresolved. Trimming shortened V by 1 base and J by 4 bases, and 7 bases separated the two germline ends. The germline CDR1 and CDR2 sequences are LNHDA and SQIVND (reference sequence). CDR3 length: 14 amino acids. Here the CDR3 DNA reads TGTGCCAGTAGTATAGTAGCCCGCACCGGGGAGCTGTTTTTT. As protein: CASSIVARTGELFF.

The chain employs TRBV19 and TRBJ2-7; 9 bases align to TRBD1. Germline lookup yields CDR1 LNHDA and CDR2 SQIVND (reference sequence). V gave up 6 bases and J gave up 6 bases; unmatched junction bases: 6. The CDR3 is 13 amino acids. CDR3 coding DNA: TGTGCCAGTAGGGGGGGACAGGGAAGCGAGCAGTACTTC. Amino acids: CASRGGQGSEQYF.

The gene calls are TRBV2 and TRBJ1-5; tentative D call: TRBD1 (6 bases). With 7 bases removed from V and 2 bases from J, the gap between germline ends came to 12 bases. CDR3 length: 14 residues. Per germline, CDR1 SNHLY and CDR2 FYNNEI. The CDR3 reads CASTPDSRNQPQHF. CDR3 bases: TGTGCCAGCACCCCGGACAGTCGCAATCAGCCCCAGCATTTT.

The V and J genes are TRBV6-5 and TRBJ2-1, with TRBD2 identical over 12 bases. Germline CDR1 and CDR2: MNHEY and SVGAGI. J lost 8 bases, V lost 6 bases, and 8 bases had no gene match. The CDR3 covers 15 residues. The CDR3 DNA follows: TGTGCCAGCAGCCCCGGGACTAGCGGGCCCCATGAGCAGTTCTTC. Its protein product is CASSPGTSGPHEQFF.

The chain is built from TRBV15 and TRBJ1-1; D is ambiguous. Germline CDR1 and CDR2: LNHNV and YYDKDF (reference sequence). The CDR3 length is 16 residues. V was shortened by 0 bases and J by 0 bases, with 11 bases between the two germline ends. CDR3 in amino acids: CATSRDPAVLNTEAFF. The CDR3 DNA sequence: TGTGCCACCAGCAGAGATCCAGCGGTCTTGAACACTGAAGCTTTCTTT.

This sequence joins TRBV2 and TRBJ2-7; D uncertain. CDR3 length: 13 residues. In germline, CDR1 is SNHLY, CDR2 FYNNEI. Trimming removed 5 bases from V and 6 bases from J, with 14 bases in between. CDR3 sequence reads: CASSPNIGREQYF. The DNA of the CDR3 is TGTGCCAGCAGTCCTAACATAGGTCGCGAGCAGTACTTC.

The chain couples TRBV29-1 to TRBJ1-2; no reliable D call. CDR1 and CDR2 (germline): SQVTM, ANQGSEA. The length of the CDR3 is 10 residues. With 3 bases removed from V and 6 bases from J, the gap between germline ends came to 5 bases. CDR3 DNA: TGCAGCGTTGAGCAGAATGGCTACACCTTC. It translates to CSVEQNGYTF. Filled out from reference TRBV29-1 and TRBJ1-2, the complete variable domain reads SAVISQKPSRDICQRGTSLTIQCQVDSQVTMMFWYRQQPGQSLTLIATANQGSEATYESGFVIDKFPISRPNLTFSTLTVSNMSPEDSSIYLCSVEQNGYTFGSGTRLTVV.

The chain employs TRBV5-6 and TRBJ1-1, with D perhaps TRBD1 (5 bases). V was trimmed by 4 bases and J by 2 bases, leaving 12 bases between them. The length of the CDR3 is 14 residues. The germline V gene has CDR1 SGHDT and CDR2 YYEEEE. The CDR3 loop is CASSITGGNTEAFF. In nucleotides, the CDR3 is TGTGCCAGCAGCATTACCGGGGGAAACACTGAAGCTTTCTTT.

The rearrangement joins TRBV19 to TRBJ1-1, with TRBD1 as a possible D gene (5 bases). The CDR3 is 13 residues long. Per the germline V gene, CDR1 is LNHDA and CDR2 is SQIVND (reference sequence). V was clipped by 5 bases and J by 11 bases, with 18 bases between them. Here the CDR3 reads CASSVQQGESAFF. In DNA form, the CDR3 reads TGTGCCAGTAGTGTACAACAAGGGGAGTCGGCTTTCTTT.